The entry below describes one TCR beta chain. As yet, its antigen is unknown. This sample stems from a study of T cell responses to AZD1222 COVID-19 vaccine. Findings and limits, study-wide: Mostly white British, mostly female donors; authors suggested clonal diversity may be underestimated. At study baseline, merely more than 5 AZD1222 recipients were seropositive.

Profiled with immunoSEQ multiplex PCR; TCRdb holds only in-frame clones, not every one. Found here are under 110,000 clones, 90% of them singletons; the top ten hold roughly 8%. The CDR3 has 14 residues. The germline V gene encodes CDR1 MNHEY and CDR2 SMNVEV (reference sequence). Trimming took 1 base from V and 4 from J, leaving 11 bases between them. The source was peripheral blood, collected 28 days after the second AZD1222 dose. The V and J genes are TRBV27 and TRBJ2-7; possibly TRBD1 or TRBD2 for D (5 bases each). The source of this sequence is an adult who received the AZD1222 COVID-19 vaccine. The CDR3 DNA reads as TGTGCCAGCAGTTTATTGGGACGGTTATACGAGCAGTACTTC. This codes for CASSLLGRLYEQYF.